These T cell receptor beta chains were read from a single sample in a study of OX40 agonist ivuxolimab in advanced cancers. The table came from immunoSEQ multiplex PCR; TCRdb's copy has only in-frame clones and leaves some out. The data contain approximately 40,000 clones, approximately 79% of them singletons. The specimen was CD4+ or CD8+ T cells sorted from blood, collected in a trial of the OX40 agonist ivuxolimab. These receptors were obtained from an adult with an advanced solid tumor such as melanoma, head and neck, liver or kidney cancer. The CDR3 runs from the conserved cysteine through the conserved F or W.

>TRBV19|TRBJ1-1|13
CATSEEMNTEAFF
>TRBV7-6|TRBJ2-7|15
CASSSGLAVLYEQYF
>TRBV19|TRBJ2-3|15
CASSIEFWGTDTQYF
>TRBV4-1|TRBJ2-1|16
CASSQVASGRGNEQFF
>TRBV5-1|TRBJ2-1|16
CASSPGGLAAYNEQFF
>TRBV2|TRBJ2-2|18
CASRVRAGGGYDAGELFF
>TRBV5-1|TRBJ2-7|16
CASSPDPGTFSYEQYF
>TRBV19|TRBJ1-2|15
CASSRDRGRGYGYTF
>TRBV27|TRBJ2-2|17
CASSFGLRAANTGELFF
>TRBV14|NA|15
CASSHYTSGRDEQYF
>TRBV18|TRBJ2-5|15
CASSPVEDTEETQYF
>TRBV5-4|TRBJ2-3|15
CASSLGLQSTDTQYF
>TRBV2|TRBJ2-7|14
CASSEWWSAYEQYF
>TRBV7-9|TRBJ2-3|17
CASSTGLAGGNTDTQYF
>TRBV10-3|TRBJ2-1|15
CAIREDTVGYNEQFF
>TRBV27|TRBJ2-3|15
CASRGLAGAWDTQYF
>TRBV19|TRBJ1-1|18
CASSIRGTRGTLNTEAFF
>TRBV6-5|TRBJ1-1|12
CASSTGTAEAFF
>TRBV19|TRBJ2-7|15
CASSIRTSGLYEQYF
>TRBV14|TRBJ2-3|13
CATRRLGADTQYF
>TRBV5-6|TRBJ1-1|12
CASSILNTEAFF
>TRBV7-2|TRBJ1-1|15
CASSLGSFMNTEAFF
>TRBV5-1|TRBJ2-7|15
CASSSSTSAVYEQYF
>TRBV4-3|TRBJ1-2|15
CASSQDWQDVGGYTF